The 26 T cell receptor beta chains below were found in one sample sequenced in a study of beta chain features in type 1 diabetes. TCRB transcripts that were expressed got sequenced, as all of the isolated RNA had been reverse transcribed. Method: immunoSEQ multiplex PCR; TCRdb's copy keeps in-frame clones and lacks some. The data show about 370,000 clones, over 13% seen once. The sample was naive CD4+ T cells from blood. The receptors were gathered from a young woman in good health.

The rearrangement joins TRBV5-5 to TRBJ2-1; unclear D gene. Germline V gene data show CDR1 as SGHKS and CDR2 as YYEKEE (reference sequence). Trimming took 3 bases from V and 10 from J, leaving 14 bases between them. This CDR3 is built from 13 residues. The CDR3 spells CASSSMVAREQFF. DNA for the CDR3: TGTGCCAGCAGCTCAATGGTGGCTAGGGAGCAGTTCTTC.

V and J are TRBV6-1 and TRBJ2-1, with a tentative D call TRBD2 (5 bases). CDR3 size: 15 residues. Looked up from germline, CDR1 is MNHNS and CDR2 is SASEGT. With 6 bases removed from V and 0 bases from J, the gap between germline ends came to 12 bases. The DNA of the CDR3 is TGTGCCAGCAGACTCTTTCGGGACTCCTACAATGAGCAGTTCTTC. Translation gives CASRLFRDSYNEQFF.

J is TRBJ2-2 and V is TRBV6-5; 9 bases align to TRBD1. Per the germline V gene, CDR1 is MNHEY and CDR2 is SVGAGI. J lost 6 bases, V lost 6 bases, and 5 bases had no gene match. This CDR3 contains 14 residues. The CDR3 loop is CASRTGQGSGELFF. DNA of the CDR3: TGTGCCAGCAGGACGGGACAGGGATCCGGGGAGCTGTTTTTT.

This clone was counted only a few times. The chain couples TRBV7-2 to TRBJ2-3; 7 bases match TRBD2. Losses at the gene ends were 0 bases for V and 1 base for J; bases not matched to a gene: 7. The germline gives CDR1 SGHTA, CDR2 FQGNSA. CDR3 size: 17 residues. The CDR3 spells CASSLAVGAGGTDTQYF. As DNA, the CDR3 is TGTGCCAGCAGCTTAGCGGTTGGTGCGGGGGGCACAGATACGCAGTATTTT.

This sequence joins TRBV28 and TRBJ2-6; D is unclear. The CDR3 loop spans 17 amino acids. The germline V gene has CDR1 MDHEN and CDR2 SYDVKM. V lost 0 bases and J 2 bases, leaving 11 bases between the germline ends. The CDR3 DNA is TGTGCCAGCAGTTTATGGGCCGCTAGACCTGGGGCCAACGTCCTGACTTTC. Its translation is CASSLWAARPGANVLTF.

In its sample, this clone was seen a few times. The gene calls are TRBV4-2 and TRBJ2-1, with TRBD1 matching over 10 bases. Trimming removed 1 base from V and 4 bases from J; junction bases left unmatched: 4. Germline CDR1 reads LGHNA; CDR2 reads YNFKEQ. CDR3 length: 16 amino acids. This CDR3 is CASSQVTGGGYNEQFF. The CDR3 nucleotides are TGTGCCAGCAGCCAAGTGACAGGGGGCGGATACAATGAGCAGTTCTTC.

This clone was seen a handful of times. This chain connects TRBV9 to TRBJ2-7; possibly TRBD1 for D (5 bases). Deletions cut 4 bases from V and 3 bases from J, with 14 bases between. The CDR3 extends over 14 amino acids. The germline CDR1 and CDR2 sequences are SGDLS and YYNGEE. The CDR3 sequence is CASSPSPQGYEQYF. Written as DNA, the CDR3 is TGTGCCAGCAGCCCCAGTCCCCAGGGCTACGAGCAGTACTTC.

The chain combines TRBV7-3 with TRBJ2-7, with D tentatively TRBD2 (6 bases). The ends were cut back, 5 bases at V and 5 bases at J, with 22 bases in the middle. The CDR3 totals 16 residues. Germline V gives CDR1 SGHTA, CDR2 FQGTGA. The CDR3 spells CASSRLAGPLPHEQYF. The CDR3 bases are TGTGCCAGCAGCCGTCTGGCGGGACCACTCCCCCACGAGCAGTACTTC. The whole variable domain, filled in from reference TRBV7-3 and TRBJ2-7, reads GAGVSQTPSNKVTEKGKYVELRCDPISGHTALYWYRQSLGQGPEFLIYFQGTGAADDSGLPNDRFFAVRPEGSVSTLKIQRTERGDSAVYLCASSRLAGPLPHEQYFGPGTRLTVT.

V is TRBV7-2 and J is TRBJ2-2; a possible D gene is TRBD1 (6 bases). CDR1 SGHTA and CDR2 FQGNSA come from the germline V gene. Trimming took off 5 bases at V and 6 bases at J, with 10 bases between the two ends. CDR3 size: 13 residues. The CDR3 bases are TGTGCCAGCAGCGGGGGCAGGTCCGGGGAGCTGTTTTTT. The encoded protein is CASSGGRSGELFF.

This clone was counted a few times. The chain couples TRBV30 to TRBJ2-2; the D gene is possibly TRBD2 (6 bases). Germline CDR1 is GTSNPN and CDR2 is SVGIG (reference sequence). The CDR3 has 15 residues. The V end was cut by 5 bases, the J end by 2 bases, with 15 bases between. In nucleotides, the CDR3 is TGTGCCTGGTCACTGGGGGGAACCAACACCGGGGAGCTGTTTTTT. This sequence encodes CAWSLGGTNTGELFF.

The rearrangement uses TRBV7-7 and TRBJ2-5, with D possibly TRBD1 on 5 matching bases. Germline lookup yields CDR1 SSHAT and CDR2 FNYEAQ (reference sequence). Trimming pared 0 bases from V and 4 bases from J, leaving 15 bases between. The CDR3 has 16 residues. This CDR3 reads CASSLAGQGGRETQYF. CDR3 DNA: TGTGCCAGCAGCTTAGCTGGCCAGGGTGGGCGAGAGACCCAGTACTTC.

This clone was picked up a small number of times. The CDR3: CASSPPSGQGSYEQYF. Here the CDR3 DNA reads TGTGCCAGCTCACCCCCATCGGGACAGGGCTCTTACGAGCAGTACTTC. The J gene is TRBJ2-7, the V gene TRBV18; 9 nucleotides line up with TRBD1. Germline CDR1 reads KGHSH; CDR2 reads LQKENI. Losses at the gene ends were 3 bases for V and 4 bases for J; bases not matched to a gene: 10. This CDR3 is 16 amino acids long.

The chain joins TRBV6-5 to TRBJ2-2; TRBD1 is a possible D gene (5 bases). CDR3 length: 16 amino acids. CDR1 and CDR2 (germline): MNHEY, SVGAGI. Trimming removed 0 bases from V and 7 bases from J, with 15 bases in between. DNA for the CDR3: TGTGCCAGCAGTTACTCGAACCAGGGCCTTGGCGGGGAGCTGTTTTTT. It codes for CASSYSNQGLGGELFF.

The chain links TRBV7-9 to TRBJ2-7; D is possibly TRBD1 (6 bases). Germline CDR1 and CDR2: SEHNR and FQNEAQ (reference sequence). This CDR3 has 14 residues. The germline V and J ends were trimmed by 6 bases and 3 bases, with 15 bases remaining between them. CDR3 protein: CASRGSGQVYEQYF. The CDR3 DNA is TGTGCCAGCAGGGGATCGGGACAAGTCTACGAGCAGTACTTC. The entire variable domain, with the rest obtained from reference TRBV7-9 and TRBJ2-7, is as follows: DTGVSQNPRHKITKRGQNVTFRCDPISEHNRLYWYRQTLGQGPEFLTYFQNEAQLEKSRLLSDRFSAERPKGSFSTLEIQRTEQGDSAMYLCASRGSGQVYEQYFGPGTRLTVT.

This clone occurred a few times. The V call is TRBV5-4, the J call TRBJ2-1; TRBD2 matches 10 bases. V shed 3 bases and J 2 bases; nucleotides not matched to a gene: 2. The CDR3 loop spans 15 amino acids. Germline assignment: CDR1 SGHNT and CDR2 YYREEE (reference sequence). CDR3 loop: CASSSGLAAYNEQFF. In nucleotides, the CDR3 is TGTGCCAGCAGCTCAGGACTAGCGGCCTACAATGAGCAGTTCTTC.

The table lists this clone with a few counts. The J gene is TRBJ2-5, the V gene TRBV7-2, with 7 bases that match TRBD1. V dropped 1 base and J dropped 2; count of bases not matched to a gene: 4. The CDR3 extends over 15 amino acids. Germline CDR1 is SGHTA and CDR2 is FQGNSA. In nucleotides, the CDR3 is TGTGCCAGCAGCTTAGTCCGGGACAGTCAAGAGACCCAGTACTTC. This codes for CASSLVRDSQETQYF.

The V call is TRBV7-3, the J call TRBJ2-4; a weak D match, TRBD1 (5 bases). The CDR3 consists of 14 residues. Germline V lookup: CDR1 SGHTA, CDR2 FQGTGA. Between the trimmed V and J ends, which lost 6 bases and 9 bases, there was a span of 18 bases. The CDR3 DNA is TGTGCCAGCAGTTTCAGCCCAGGGTCGACCATTCAGTACTTC. Its translation: CASSFSPGSTIQYF.

The chain links TRBV18 to TRBJ2-1; 11 nucleotides align to TRBD1. V dropped 3 bases and J dropped 5; count of bases not matched to a gene: 3. CDR3 length: 15 residues. Germline V gene lookup returns CDR1 KGHSH and CDR2 LQKENI. CDR3 sequence reads: CASSPGQGANNEQFF. CDR3 coding DNA: TGTGCCAGCTCACCCGGACAGGGGGCGAACAATGAGCAGTTCTTC. Filled out from reference TRBV18 and TRBJ2-1, the complete variable domain reads NAGVMQNPRHLVRRRGQEARLRCSPMKGHSHVYWYRQLPEEGLKFMVYLQKENIIDESGMPKERFSAEFPKEGPSILRIQQVVRGDSAAYFCASSPGQGANNEQFFGPGTRLTVL.

This clone showed up just a few times. Other DNA sequences of this sample code for an identical CDR3. The chain joins TRBV19 to TRBJ2-1; TRBD2 aligns across 7 bases. Germline values: CDR1 LNHDA, CDR2 SQIVND (reference sequence). The CDR3 loop spans 15 amino acids. The V gene end was trimmed by 2 bases and the J gene end by 2 bases; junction bases not matched to a gene: 3. CDR3: CASSISSGTYNEQFF. The CDR3 bases are TGTGCCAGTAGTATATCCAGCGGGACCTACAATGAGCAGTTCTTC.

The V gene is TRBV29-1, the J gene TRBJ2-7; D may be TRBD1 (6 bases). The V end lost 5 bases, the J end lost 2 bases, and 19 bases lay between the germline ends. The CDR3 spans 15 residues. Germline loops: CDR1 SQVTM, CDR2 ANQGSEA. The CDR3 DNA reads TGCAGCGTTCTAGGACAGAAAACAGTGGCCTACGAGCAGTACTTC. Translation gives CSVLGQKTVAYEQYF.

The chain couples TRBV2 to TRBJ1-5; D gene ambiguous. The CDR3 is 15 residues long. Germline CDR1 reads SNHLY; CDR2 reads FYNNEI. V was pared by 4 bases and J by 0 bases, with 10 bases between. CDR3: CASSAAGGSNQPQHF. The DNA of the CDR3 is TGTGCCAGCAGTGCGGCGGGAGGTAGCAATCAGCCCCAGCATTTT.

V and J are TRBV29-1 and TRBJ2-3; D possibly corresponds to TRBD2 (6 bases). Trimming removed 6 bases from V and 2 bases from J, with 12 bases in between. Germline V CDR1 and CDR2: SQVTM, ANQGSEA. The CDR3 spans 13 residues. The CDR3 reads CSVAGTFTDTQYF. The DNA for the CDR3 is TGCAGCGTCGCAGGGACTTTCACAGATACGCAGTATTTT.

The chain couples TRBV28 to TRBJ2-5; 14 bases fit TRBD2. CDR1 is MDHEN, CDR2 SYDVKM, per germline. The CDR3 totals 17 residues. J lost 1 base, V lost 3 bases, and 4 bases had no gene match. This CDR3 reads CASSLGTSGRLQETQYF. DNA of the CDR3: TGTGCCAGCAGTTTGGGGACTAGCGGGAGACTCCAAGAGACCCAGTACTTC.

V gene TRBV19 combines with J gene TRBJ2-7; 11 nucleotides line up with TRBD2. V dropped 7 bases and J dropped 0; count of bases not matched to a gene: 2. This CDR3 has 14 residues. Germline lookup yields CDR1 LNHDA and CDR2 SQIVND (reference sequence). The CDR3 loop reads CASTGTSGSYEQYF. The CDR3 DNA is TGTGCCAGTACCGGGACTAGCGGCTCCTACGAGCAGTACTTC.

The rearrangement uses TRBV27 and TRBJ2-7, with D possibly TRBD1 on 6 matching bases. The CDR3 has 14 residues. Trimming took 9 bases from V and 6 from J, leaving 21 bases between them. Germline lookup yields CDR1 MNHEY and CDR2 SMNVEV (reference sequence). CDR3 amino acids: CASSTVGAPIEQYF. The DNA of the CDR3 is TGTGCCAGTTCAACCGTGGGGGCCCCGATCGAGCAGTACTTC.

This clone was counted between two and nine times. The rearrangement uses TRBV5-1 and TRBJ2-1; D gene unclear. Germline V CDR1 and CDR2: SGHRS, YFSETQ. V was shortened by 4 bases and J by 9 bases, with 17 bases between the two germline ends. CDR3 length: 14 residues. DNA of the CDR3: TGCGCCAGCAGCCTTTCAGTCTCGCTTGGTGAGCAGTTCTTC. Amino acids: CASSLSVSLGEQFF.